What follows are 21 T cell receptor beta chains derived from one specimen sequenced in a study of blood T cell repertoires in COVID-19. Repertoires were generated with immunoSEQ multiplex PCR, while TCRdb's copy carries only in-frame clones and drops some. Found here are over 200,000 clones, over 75% of them singletons; the top ten hold 2% to 3%. The sequenced material came from peripheral blood. The receptor set was obtained from a woman in her fifties or sixties with acute or convalescent COVID-19.

The V call is TRBV9, the J call TRBJ2-7; 8 nucleotides agree with TRBD1. CDR3 length equals 14 residues. V trimming: 4 bases; J trimming: 5 bases; junction bases outside the gene matches: 8. Germline CDR1 and CDR2: SGDLS and YYNGEE. Here the CDR3 reads CASSPRTGLHEQYF. CDR3 in DNA: TGTGCCAGCAGCCCCCGGACAGGGTTACACGAGCAGTACTTC.

This chain uses TRBV3-1 (or the pseudogene TRBV3-2) with TRBJ2-7, with D uncertain. The CDR3 runs 16 residues. V was clipped by 0 bases and J by 7 bases, with 19 bases between them. Germline loops: CDR1 LGHDT, CDR2 YNNKEL (reference sequence). The CDR3 bases are TGTGCCAGCAGCCAAGAGCGTAGCCGCCCAACGAGGGAGCAGTACTTC. Residues: CASSQERSRPTREQYF.

As for this clone: At one of its ends the junction is not consistent with the germline gene, which may arise from a read error. This sample also contains other DNA sequences that code for the same CDR3. The J gene is TRBJ1-1, the V gene TRBV5-1; 8 bases line up with TRBD1. The CDR3 covers 14 residues. The germline gives CDR1 SGHRS, CDR2 YFSETQ. In DNA, the CDR3 is TGTGCCAGCACCCCCGGGACAGGCCGCACTGAAGCTTTCTTT. This sequence encodes CASTPGTGRTEAFF.

The genes are TRBV18 and TRBJ2-7; 7 bases line up with TRBD1. CDR1 and CDR2 (germline): KGHSH, LQKENI. The trim removed 5 bases at V and 5 bases at J, leaving 12 bases unmatched. CDR3 length equals 15 residues. CDR3 protein: CASSSTGQPGHEQYF. CDR3 sequence (DNA): TGTGCCAGCTCATCTACGGGACAGCCTGGCCACGAGCAGTACTTC.

This sequence joins TRBV27 and TRBJ2-7; 9 nucleotides match TRBD1. The ends lost 5 bases at V and 5 bases at J; junction bases unmatched: 16. The germline V gene encodes CDR1 MNHEY and CDR2 SMNVEV (reference sequence). There are 17 residues in the CDR3. DNA of the CDR3: TGTGCCAGCAGTCCACGGACCCCGGGACAGGGTAAACACGAGCAGTACTTC. Protein product: CASSPRTPGQGKHEQYF.

This clone is a singleton in its sample. A read error may account for a junction end that differs from germline. The V gene is TRBV27, the J gene TRBJ2-1; 8 nucleotides align to TRBD1. Germline CDR1 and CDR2: MNHEY and SMNVEV (reference sequence). This CDR3 contains 15 residues. CDR3 residues: CASSPRTGTYYEQFF. CDR3 bases: TGTGCCAGCAGTCCCAGGACAGGGACCTACTATGAGCAGTTCTTC.

The V gene is TRBV19, the J gene TRBJ2-1; possible D gene TRBD2, 5 bases. Trimming shortened V by 3 bases and J by 3 bases, and 12 bases separated the two germline ends. The CDR3 runs 15 residues. Germline values: CDR1 LNHDA, CDR2 SQIVND (reference sequence). CDR3 DNA sequence: TGTGCCAGTAGTATCGAGGGCGGAAGCTACAATGAGCAGTTCTTC. Its translation is CASSIEGGSYNEQFF.

This sequence joins TRBV6-5 and TRBJ1-1; weak D call: TRBD1 (5 bases). The V end was cut by 8 bases, the J end by 5 bases, with 21 bases between. The germline V gene encodes CDR1 MNHEY and CDR2 SVGAGI. The CDR3 has 15 amino acids. CDR3: CASVPRRGGVTEAFF. The DNA of the CDR3 is TGTGCCAGCGTCCCCCGCCGGGGCGGGGTAACTGAAGCTTTCTTT.

V usage is TRBV11-2 and J usage is TRBJ1-4; 7 nucleotides line up with TRBD1. Germline CDR1 SGHAT, CDR2 FQNNGV. Trimming took 4 bases from V and 2 from J; bases not matched to a gene: 10. CDR3 length: 17 residues. CDR3 residues: CASSSRTGAGTNEKLFF. The CDR3, as DNA: TGTGCCAGCAGCTCAAGAACAGGGGCTGGGACTAATGAAAAACTGTTTTTT.

This sequence joins TRBV2 and TRBJ1-4; 7 bases are a match to TRBD1. The trim removed 4 bases at V and 8 bases at J, leaving 7 bases unmatched. Per the germline V gene, CDR1 is SNHLY and CDR2 is FYNNEI. The CDR3 is 14 residues long. In DNA, the CDR3 is TGTGCCAGCAGTGGGAGGGGGCGCTTGGAAAAACTGTTTTTT. This translates into CASSGRGRLEKLFF. The complete variable domain, with remaining parts taken from reference TRBV2 and TRBJ1-4, reads EPEVTQTPSHQVTQMGQEVILRCVPISNHLYFYWYRQILGQKVEFLVSFYNNEISEKSEIFDDQFSVERPDGSNFTLKIRSTKLEDSAMYFCASSGRGRLEKLFFGSGTQLSVL.

The chain is built from TRBV5-4 and TRBJ1-1; D may be TRBD1 (5 bases). The V gene's germline CDR1 is SGHNT and CDR2 YYREEE (reference sequence). Trimming shortened V by 0 bases and J by 1 base, and 13 bases separated the two germline ends. CDR3 size: 16 residues. The CDR3 DNA follows: TGTGCCAGCAGCTTGGCCCCGGGGAGGGGGAACACTGAAGCTTTCTTT. Encoded protein: CASSLAPGRGNTEAFF.

The chain carries TRBV10-3 and TRBJ2-1; no firm D call. This CDR3 has 15 amino acids. V lost 0 bases, J lost 8 bases, and 14 bases lay in between. From germline, CDR1 is ENHRY and CDR2 SYGVKD. The CDR3 is CAISESAPGFDEQFF. CDR3 DNA sequence: TGTGCCATCAGTGAGTCCGCCCCCGGGTTCGATGAGCAGTTCTTC.

As DNA, the CDR3 is TGTGCCAGCAGCTTCCGGGGATTGGTGGACACTGAAGCTTTCTTT. This sequence encodes CASSFRGLVDTEAFF. V usage is TRBV5-4 and J usage is TRBJ1-1; D is ambiguous. Trimming pared 2 bases from V and 3 bases from J, leaving 14 bases between. CDR1 and CDR2 (germline): SGHNT, YYREEE (reference sequence). The CDR3 contains 15 residues.

The CDR3 DNA reads TGCAGCGTTGCCCCATCCGGGGTGGGCGACGGCTACACCTTC. Amino acid sequence: CSVAPSGVGDGYTF. The chain couples TRBV29-1 to TRBJ1-2; no clear D gene. Germline-derived CDR1 and CDR2 are SQVTM and ANQGSEA. There are 14 residues in the CDR3. The V end lost 4 bases, the J end lost 8 bases, and 20 bases lay between the germline ends. Drawing the rest from reference TRBV29-1 and TRBJ1-2, the complete variable domain is SAVISQKPSRDICQRGTSLTIQCQVDSQVTMMFWYRQQPGQSLTLIATANQGSEATYESGFVIDKFPISRPNLTFSTLTVSNMSPEDSSIYLCSVAPSGVGDGYTFGSGTRLTVV.

This chain joins TRBV5-1 and TRBJ1-1, with a weak D call TRBD1 (5 bases). Trimming stripped 4 bases from V and 1 base from J, with 11 bases between. The CDR3 runs 14 residues. Germline CDR1 SGHRS, CDR2 YFSETQ. This CDR3 reads CASSMGQGNTEAFF. In nucleotides, the CDR3 is TGCGCCAGCAGCATGGGCCAGGGGAACACTGAAGCTTTCTTT.

V usage is TRBV4-3 and J usage is TRBJ2-7, with D possibly being TRBD1 (6 bases). Germline assignment: CDR1 LGHNA and CDR2 YSLEER. The CDR3 consists of 16 residues. The ends were cut back, 0 bases at V and 4 bases at J, with 16 bases in the middle. This CDR3 reads CASSQDLAGDLYEQYF. The CDR3 bases are TGCGCCAGCAGCCAAGACCTGGCAGGGGACCTTTACGAGCAGTACTTC.

The chain recombines TRBV2 with TRBJ2-1; TRBD2 agrees at 7 bases. Trimming at V came to 5 bases and at J to 0 bases, leaving 10 bases not matched to a gene. Per the germline V gene, CDR1 is SNHLY and CDR2 is FYNNEI. CDR3 size: 17 residues. The DNA of the CDR3 is TGTGCCAGCAGTAGCGGGACTTCGCGACCCTCCTACAATGAGCAGTTCTTC. It translates to CASSSGTSRPSYNEQFF.

The chain combines TRBV5-4 with TRBJ1-2; weak D call: TRBD1 (6 bases). Trimming stripped 4 bases from V and 1 base from J, with 14 bases between. The CDR3 spans 15 residues. The germline gives CDR1 SGHNT, CDR2 YYREEE (reference sequence). The CDR3 loop reads CASSIEQGFNYGYTF. CDR3 bases: TGTGCCAGCAGCATAGAACAGGGATTTAACTATGGCTACACCTTC.

V usage is TRBV27 and J usage is TRBJ2-3, with 10 bases matching TRBD1. From germline, CDR1 is MNHEY and CDR2 SMNVEV (reference sequence). The CDR3 sequence is 16 residues long. J was trimmed by 5 bases and V by 3 bases; bases with no gene match: 8. This chain's CDR3 is CASSFPGTGEGDTQYF. CDR3 coding DNA: TGTGCCAGCAGTTTCCCCGGGACAGGGGAAGGAGATACGCAGTATTTT.

The chain combines TRBV28 with TRBJ2-3; D gene unclear. The germline CDR1 and CDR2 sequences are MDHEN and SYDVKM. The CDR3 is 13 amino acids. V lost 5 bases and J lost 2, with 8 bases in between. The CDR3 DNA is TGTGCCAGCAGTCGCAGGTTCACAGATACGCAGTATTTT. This codes for CASSRRFTDTQYF. The variable domain in full, with the rest retrieved from reference TRBV28 and TRBJ2-3, is DVKVTQSSRYLVKRTGEKVFLECVQDMDHENMFWYRQDPGLGLRLIYFSYDVKMKEKGDIPEGYSVSREKKERFSLILESASTNQTSMYLCASSRRFTDTQYFGPGTRLTVL.

This clone was detected only once. The rearrangement joins TRBV24-1 to TRBJ2-7; no firm D call. Germline CDR1 reads KGHDR; CDR2 reads SFDVKD. CDR3 length: 13 residues. Trimming took 4 bases from V and 1 from J, leaving 7 bases between them. The DNA for the CDR3 is TGTGCCACCAGTGACAGGTTATCCTACGAGCAGTACTTC. Protein product: CATSDRLSYEQYF.